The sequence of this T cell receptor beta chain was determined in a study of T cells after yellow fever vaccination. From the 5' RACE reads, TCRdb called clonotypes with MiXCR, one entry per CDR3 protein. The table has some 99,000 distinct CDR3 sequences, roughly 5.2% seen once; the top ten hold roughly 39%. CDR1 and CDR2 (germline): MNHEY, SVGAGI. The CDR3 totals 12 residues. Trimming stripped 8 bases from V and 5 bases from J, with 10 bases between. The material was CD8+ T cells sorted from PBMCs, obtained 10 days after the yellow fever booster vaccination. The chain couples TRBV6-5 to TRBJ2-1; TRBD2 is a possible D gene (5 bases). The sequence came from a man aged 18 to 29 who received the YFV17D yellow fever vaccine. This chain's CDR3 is CASRGWHNEQFF. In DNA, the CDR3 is TGTGCCAGCCGGGGATGGCACAATGAGCAGTTCTTC.